This T cell receptor (beta chain) was identified in a study of blood T cell repertoires in COVID-19. The CDR3 is 16 amino acids. Germline loops: CDR1 SGHAT, CDR2 FQNNGV. V lost 6 bases and J 0 bases, leaving 15 bases between the germline ends. In the source study's methods: From reference gene primer amplification, estimates of nucleated cell counts were derived. Sequenced by immunoSEQ multiplex PCR; TCRdb stores in-frame clones only, minus some. V and J calls plus clone size are reproduced from that table; the DNA served to infer D and trimming. The sample yields over 150,000 clones, approximately 84% seen once.

The chain uses TRBV11-2 and TRBJ1-3, with D possibly matching TRBD1 (5 bases). Source material: peripheral blood. The receptor comes from an elderly woman with COVID-19, enrolled during active disease. This CDR3 reads CASRGLGGSSGNTIYF. As DNA, the CDR3 is TGTGCCAGCAGGGGTCTGGGGGGGAGCTCTGGAAACACCATATATTTT.